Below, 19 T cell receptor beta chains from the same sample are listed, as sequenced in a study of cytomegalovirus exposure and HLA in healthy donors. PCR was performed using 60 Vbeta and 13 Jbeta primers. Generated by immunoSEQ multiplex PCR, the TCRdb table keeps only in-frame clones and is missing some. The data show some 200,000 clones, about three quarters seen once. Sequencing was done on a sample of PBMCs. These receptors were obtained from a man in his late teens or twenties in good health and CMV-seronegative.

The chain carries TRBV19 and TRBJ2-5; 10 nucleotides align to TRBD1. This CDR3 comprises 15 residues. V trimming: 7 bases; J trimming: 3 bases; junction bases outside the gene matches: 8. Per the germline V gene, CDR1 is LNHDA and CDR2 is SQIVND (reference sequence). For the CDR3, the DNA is TGTGCCAGTAATGGGGGGGGGACAGGGGAAGAGACCCAGTACTTC. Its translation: CASNGGGTGEETQYF.

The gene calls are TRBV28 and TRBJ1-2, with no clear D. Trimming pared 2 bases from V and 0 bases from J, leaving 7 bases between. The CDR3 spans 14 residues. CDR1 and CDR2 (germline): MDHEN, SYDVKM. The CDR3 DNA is TGTGCCAGCAGTTTAGGAGCCTCTAACTATGGCTACACCTTC. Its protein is CASSLGASNYGYTF.

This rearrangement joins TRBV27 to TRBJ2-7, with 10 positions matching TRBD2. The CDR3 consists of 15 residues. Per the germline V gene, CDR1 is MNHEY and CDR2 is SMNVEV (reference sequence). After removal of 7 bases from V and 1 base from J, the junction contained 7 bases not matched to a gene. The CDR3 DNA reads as TGTGCCAGCATCCTAGCGGGAGCGGTTTCCTACGAGCAGTACTTC. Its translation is CASILAGAVSYEQYF.

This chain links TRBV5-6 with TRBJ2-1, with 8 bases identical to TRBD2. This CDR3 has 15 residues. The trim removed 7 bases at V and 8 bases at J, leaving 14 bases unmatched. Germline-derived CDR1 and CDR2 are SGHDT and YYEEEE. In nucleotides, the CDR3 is TGTGCCAGCGGGGCTCCGGGACTAGGGGACGATGAGCAGTTCTTC. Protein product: CASGAPGLGDDEQFF.

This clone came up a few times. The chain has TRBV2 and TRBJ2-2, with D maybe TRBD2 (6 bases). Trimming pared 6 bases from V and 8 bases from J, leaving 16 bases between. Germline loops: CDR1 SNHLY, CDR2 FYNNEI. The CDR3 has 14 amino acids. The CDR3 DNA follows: TGTGCCAGCAGCCAAGCGGGCAACGTAGGGGAGCTGTTTTTT. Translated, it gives CASSQAGNVGELFF.

In DNA form, the CDR3 reads TGTGCCAGTAGTATCGCGGGAGTAGGCACCGGGGAGCTGTTTTTT. Translated: CASSIAGVGTGELFF. V and J are TRBV19 and TRBJ2-2, with 7 positions matching TRBD2. CDR1 LNHDA and CDR2 SQIVND come from the germline V gene (reference sequence). CDR3 length equals 15 residues. V dropped 3 bases and J dropped 4; count of bases not matched to a gene: 5.

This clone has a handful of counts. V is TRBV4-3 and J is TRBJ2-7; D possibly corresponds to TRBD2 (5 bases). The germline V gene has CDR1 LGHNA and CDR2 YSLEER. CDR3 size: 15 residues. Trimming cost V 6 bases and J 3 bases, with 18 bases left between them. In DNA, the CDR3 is TGCGCCAGCAGTCCCAACCGGGATACCTACTACGAGCAGTACTTC. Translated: CASSPNRDTYYEQYF.

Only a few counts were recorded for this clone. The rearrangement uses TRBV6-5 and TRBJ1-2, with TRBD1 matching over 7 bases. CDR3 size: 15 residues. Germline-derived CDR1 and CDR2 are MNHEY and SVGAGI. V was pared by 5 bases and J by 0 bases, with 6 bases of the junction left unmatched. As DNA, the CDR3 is TGTGCCAGCAGTAAAGGACAGGCTCCTAACTATGGCTACACCTTC. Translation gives CASSKGQAPNYGYTF.

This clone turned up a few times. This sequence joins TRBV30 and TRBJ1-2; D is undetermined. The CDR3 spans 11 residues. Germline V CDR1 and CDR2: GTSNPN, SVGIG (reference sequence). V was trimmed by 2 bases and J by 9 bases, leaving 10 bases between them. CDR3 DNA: TGTGCCTGGAGTCCAGGTTTAAGCTACACCTTC. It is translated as CAWSPGLSYTF.

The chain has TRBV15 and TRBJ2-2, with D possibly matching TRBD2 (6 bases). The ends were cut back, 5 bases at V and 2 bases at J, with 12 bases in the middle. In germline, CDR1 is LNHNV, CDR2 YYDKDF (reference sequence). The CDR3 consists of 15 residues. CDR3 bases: TGTGCCACCAGCGAGCAGGGAGGTAACACCGGGGAGCTGTTTTTT. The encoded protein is CATSEQGGNTGELFF.

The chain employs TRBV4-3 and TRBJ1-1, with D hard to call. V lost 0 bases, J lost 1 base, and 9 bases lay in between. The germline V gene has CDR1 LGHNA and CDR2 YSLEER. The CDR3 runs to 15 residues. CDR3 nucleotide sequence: TGCGCCAGCAGCCAAGAGGAGGAAGCGAACACTGAAGCTTTCTTT. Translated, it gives CASSQEEEANTEAFF.

In DNA form, the CDR3 reads TGTGCCAGCAGCGGATGGGACAGGCCGAATGAAAAACTGTTTTTT. Translated, it gives CASSGWDRPNEKLFF. The chain is built from TRBV21-1 and TRBJ1-4; the table's TRBD1 call for D was not verified on the DNA. TRBV21-1 is a pseudogene locus. The CDR3 runs to 15 residues.

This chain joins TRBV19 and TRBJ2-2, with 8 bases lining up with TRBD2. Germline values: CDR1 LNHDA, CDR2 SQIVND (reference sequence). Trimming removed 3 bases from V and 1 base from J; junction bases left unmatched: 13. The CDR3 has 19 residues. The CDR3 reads CASSIPSGSPVVNTGELFF. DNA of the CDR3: TGTGCCAGTAGTATTCCGAGCGGGAGTCCGGTCGTGAACACCGGGGAGCTGTTTTTT. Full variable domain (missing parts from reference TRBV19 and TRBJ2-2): DGGITQSPKYLFRKEGQNVTLSCEQNLNHDAMYWYRQDPGQGLRLIYYSQIVNDFQKGDIAEGYSVSREKKESFPLTVTSAQKNPTAFYLCASSIPSGSPVVNTGELFFGEGSRLTVL.

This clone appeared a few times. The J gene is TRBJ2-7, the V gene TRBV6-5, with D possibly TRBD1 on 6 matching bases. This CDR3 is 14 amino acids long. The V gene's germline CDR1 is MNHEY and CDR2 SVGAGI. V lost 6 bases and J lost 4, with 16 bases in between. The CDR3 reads CASSYRPQGYEQYF. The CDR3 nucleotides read TGTGCCAGCAGCTACCGTCCCCAGGGGTACGAGCAGTACTTC.

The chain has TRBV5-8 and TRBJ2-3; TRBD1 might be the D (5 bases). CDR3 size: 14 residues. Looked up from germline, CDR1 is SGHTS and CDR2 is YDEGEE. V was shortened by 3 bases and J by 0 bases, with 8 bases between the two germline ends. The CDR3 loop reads CASSYPGSTDTQYF. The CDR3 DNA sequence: TGTGCCAGCAGCTATCCAGGGAGCACAGATACGCAGTATTTT.

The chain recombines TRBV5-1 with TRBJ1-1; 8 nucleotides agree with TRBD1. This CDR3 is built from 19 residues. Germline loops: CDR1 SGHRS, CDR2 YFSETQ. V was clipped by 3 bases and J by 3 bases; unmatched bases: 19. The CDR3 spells CASSSPGARTGRLDTEAFF. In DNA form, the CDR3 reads TGCGCCAGCAGCTCCCCAGGGGCACGGACAGGGCGTTTGGACACTGAAGCTTTCTTT.

Here the CDR3 DNA reads TGTGCCAGCAGTGATGGCAGGGACGAGCAGTACTTC. This encodes CASSDGRDEQYF. The genes are TRBV6-1 and TRBJ2-7; tentatively, D is TRBD1 (5 bases). V lost 3 bases and J 5 bases, leaving 8 bases between the germline ends. The germline CDR1 and CDR2 sequences are MNHNS and SASEGT. This CDR3 region has 12 residues.

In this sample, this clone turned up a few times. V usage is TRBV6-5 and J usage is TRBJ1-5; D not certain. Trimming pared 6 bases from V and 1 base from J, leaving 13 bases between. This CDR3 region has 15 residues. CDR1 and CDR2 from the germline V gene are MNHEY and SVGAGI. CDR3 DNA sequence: TGTGCCAGCAGACCAAAGTTAGTCAGCAATCAGCCCCAGCATTTT. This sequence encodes CASRPKLVSNQPQHF.

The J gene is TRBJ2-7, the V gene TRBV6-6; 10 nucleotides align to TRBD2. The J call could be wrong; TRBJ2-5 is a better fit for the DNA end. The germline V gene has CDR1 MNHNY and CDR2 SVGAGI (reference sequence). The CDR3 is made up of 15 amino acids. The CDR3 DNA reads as TGTGCCAGCAGTCATAGGACTAGCGGACAAGAGACCCAGTACTTC. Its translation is CASSHRTSGQETQYF.